A selection of T cell receptor beta chains follows, all from one sample in a study of T cell repertoires in cytomegalovirus infection. From the reads, TCRdb called clonotypes with MiXCR, one entry per CDR3 protein. The sample holds hundreds of thousands of distinct CDR3 sequences, about 20% seen once. The sequenced material came from CD8+ T cells from PBMCs. The receptors shown here come from a human donor in good health (CMV status not recorded). Some clones in this sample may be carry-over from other donors' samples. Both conserved end residues are part of each CDR3. The D gene is left open where the match is weak. Only part of the rows carry a size: once, few, many, or a class if the clone is expanded.

clone_size: -; cdr3_length: 15; v_call: TRBV2; d_call: TRBD1; j_call: TRBJ2-7; cdr3_nt: TGTGCCAGCCAAGGTGGGACAGGGGGCTCCTACGAGCAGTACTTC; cdr3_aa: CASQGGTGGSYEQYF
clone_size: many; cdr3_length: 15; v_call: TRBV5-4; d_call: -; j_call: TRBJ2-5; cdr3_nt: TGTGCCAGCAGCTTGGGTGCAGGGGAAGGTGAGACCCAGTACTTC; cdr3_aa: CASSLGAGEGETQYF
clone_size: -; cdr3_length: 15; v_call: TRBV6-8; d_call: TRBD2; j_call: TRBJ2-5; cdr3_nt: TGTGCCAGCAGTTCCCAAGCGGGGGAACAAGAGACCCAGTACTTC; cdr3_aa: CASSSQAGEQETQYF
clone_size: -; cdr3_length: 14; v_call: TRBV12-3/TRBV12-4; d_call: TRBD1; j_call: TRBJ2-7; cdr3_nt: TGTGCCAGCAGTGGGACAGGGGGTGATTACGAGCAGTACTTC; cdr3_aa: CASSGTGGDYEQYF
clone_size: many; cdr3_length: 12; v_call: TRBV19; d_call: -; j_call: TRBJ1-2; cdr3_nt: TGTGCCATCTCTACAGGGTCGCTAGGCTACACCTTC; cdr3_aa: CAISTGSLGYTF
clone_size: -; cdr3_length: 13; v_call: TRBV6-1; d_call: -; j_call: TRBJ1-2; cdr3_nt: TGTGCCAGCAGAGAGTGGACAATCTATGGCTACACCTTC; cdr3_aa: CASREWTIYGYTF
clone_size: few; cdr3_length: 14; v_call: TRBV12-3/TRBV12-4; d_call: TRBD1; j_call: TRBJ2-4; cdr3_nt: TGTGCCAGCAGTTTAGGGACAGGGAAAAACATTCAGTACTTC; cdr3_aa: CASSLGTGKNIQYF
clone_size: -; cdr3_length: 14; v_call: TRBV6-2/TRBV6-3; d_call: TRBD2; j_call: TRBJ2-1; cdr3_nt: TGTGCCAGCAGGGAACTCGGGGGGAGCAATGAGCAGTTCTTC; cdr3_aa: CASRELGGSNEQFF
clone_size: -; cdr3_length: 12; v_call: TRBV12-3/TRBV12-4; d_call: -; j_call: TRBJ2-1; cdr3_nt: TGTGCCAGCAGTGACAGCTACAATGAGCAGTTCTTC; cdr3_aa: CASSDSYNEQFF
clone_size: many; cdr3_length: 18; v_call: TRBV11-3; d_call: TRBD2; j_call: TRBJ2-1; cdr3_nt: TGTGCCAGCAGCACCTCCCCGAGGAGCGGGGGGTCCTACAATGAGCAGTTCTTC; cdr3_aa: CASSTSPRSGGSYNEQFF